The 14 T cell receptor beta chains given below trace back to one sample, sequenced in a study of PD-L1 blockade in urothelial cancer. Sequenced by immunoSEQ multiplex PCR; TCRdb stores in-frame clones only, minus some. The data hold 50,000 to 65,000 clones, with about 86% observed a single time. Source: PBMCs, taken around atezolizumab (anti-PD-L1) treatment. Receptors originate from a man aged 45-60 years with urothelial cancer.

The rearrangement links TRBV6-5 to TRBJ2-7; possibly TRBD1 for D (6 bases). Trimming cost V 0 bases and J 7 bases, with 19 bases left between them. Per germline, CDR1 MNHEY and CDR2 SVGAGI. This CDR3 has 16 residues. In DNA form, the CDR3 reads TGTGCCAGCAGTTACTCAACAGGGAGAGGGTTCGGGGAGCAGTACTTC. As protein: CASSYSTGRGFGEQYF.

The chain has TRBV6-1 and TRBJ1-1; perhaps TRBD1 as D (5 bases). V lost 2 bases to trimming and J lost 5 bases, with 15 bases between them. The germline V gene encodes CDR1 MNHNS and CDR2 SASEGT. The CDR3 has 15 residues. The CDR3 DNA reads TGTGCCAGCAGTGAAACTTCTTCAGGGTTTACTGAAGCTTTCTTT. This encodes CASSETSSGFTEAFF.

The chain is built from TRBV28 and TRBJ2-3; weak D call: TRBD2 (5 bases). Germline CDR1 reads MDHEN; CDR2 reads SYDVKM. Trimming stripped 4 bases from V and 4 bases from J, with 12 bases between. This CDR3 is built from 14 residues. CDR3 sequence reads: CASSYRTAADTQYF. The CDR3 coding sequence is TGTGCCAGCAGTTACCGTACAGCGGCAGATACGCAGTATTTT.

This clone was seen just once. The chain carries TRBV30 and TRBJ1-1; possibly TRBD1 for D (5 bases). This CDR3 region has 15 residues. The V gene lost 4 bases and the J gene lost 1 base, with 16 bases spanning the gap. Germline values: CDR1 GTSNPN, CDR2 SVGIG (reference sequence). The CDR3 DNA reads TGTGCCTGGACACTGGACACCCTAAGGAACACTGAAGCTTTCTTT. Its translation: CAWTLDTLRNTEAFF. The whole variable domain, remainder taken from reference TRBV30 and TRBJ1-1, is SQTIHQWPATLVQPVGSPLSLECTVEGTSNPNLYWYRQAAGRGLQLLFYSVGIGQISSEVPQNLSASRPQDRQFILSSKKLLLSDSGFYLCAWTLDTLRNTEAFFGQGTRLTVV.

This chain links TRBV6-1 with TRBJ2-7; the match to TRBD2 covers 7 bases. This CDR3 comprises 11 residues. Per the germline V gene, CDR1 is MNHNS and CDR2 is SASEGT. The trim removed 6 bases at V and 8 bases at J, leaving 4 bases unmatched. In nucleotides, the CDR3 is TGTGCCAGCAGCTCGGGGGGTAAGCAGTACTTC. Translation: CASSSGGKQYF.

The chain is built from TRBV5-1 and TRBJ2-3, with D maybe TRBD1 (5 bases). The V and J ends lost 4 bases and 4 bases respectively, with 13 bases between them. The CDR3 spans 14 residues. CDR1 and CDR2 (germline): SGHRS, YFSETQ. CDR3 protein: CASSQGGSPDTQYF. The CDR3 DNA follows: TGCGCCAGCAGCCAGGGCGGATCCCCAGATACGCAGTATTTT.

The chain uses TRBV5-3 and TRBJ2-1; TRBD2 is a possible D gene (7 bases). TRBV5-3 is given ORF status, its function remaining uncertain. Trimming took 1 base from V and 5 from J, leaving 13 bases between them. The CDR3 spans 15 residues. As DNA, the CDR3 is TGTGCCAGAAGCTTGCCGGGGGGCGCCAACAATGAGCAGTTCTTC. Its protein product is CARSLPGGANNEQFF.

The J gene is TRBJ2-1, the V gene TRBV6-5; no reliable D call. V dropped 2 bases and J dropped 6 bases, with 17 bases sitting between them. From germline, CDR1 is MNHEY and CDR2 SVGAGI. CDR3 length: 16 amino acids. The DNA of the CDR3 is TGTGCCAGCAGTTACCACGTAGACTCCCCAGTCAATGAGCAGTTCTTC. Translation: CASSYHVDSPVNEQFF.

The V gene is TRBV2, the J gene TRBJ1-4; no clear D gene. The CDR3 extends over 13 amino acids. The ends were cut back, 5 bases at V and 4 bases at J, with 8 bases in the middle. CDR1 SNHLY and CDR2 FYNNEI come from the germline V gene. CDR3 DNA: TGTGCCAGCAGTAGAGCCGGTAATGAAAAACTGTTTTTT. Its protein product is CASSRAGNEKLFF.

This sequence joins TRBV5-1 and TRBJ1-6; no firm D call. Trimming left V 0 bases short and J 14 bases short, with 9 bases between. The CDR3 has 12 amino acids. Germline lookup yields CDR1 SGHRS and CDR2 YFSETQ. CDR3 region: CASSLGGRSLHF. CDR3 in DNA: TGCGCCAGCAGCTTGGGTGGTAGATCCCTCCACTTT.

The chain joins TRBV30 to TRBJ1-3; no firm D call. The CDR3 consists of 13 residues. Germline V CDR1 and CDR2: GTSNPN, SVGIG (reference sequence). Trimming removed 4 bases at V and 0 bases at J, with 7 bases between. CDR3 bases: TGTGCCTGGAAGACTCTCTCTGGAAACACCATATATTTT. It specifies CAWKTLSGNTIYF.

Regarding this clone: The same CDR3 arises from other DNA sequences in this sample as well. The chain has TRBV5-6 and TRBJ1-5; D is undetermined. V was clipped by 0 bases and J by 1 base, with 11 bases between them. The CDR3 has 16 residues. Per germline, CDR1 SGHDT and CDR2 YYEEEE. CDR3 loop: CASSLGGPLSNQPQHF. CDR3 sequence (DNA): TGTGCCAGCAGCTTGGGTGGGCCCCTGAGCAATCAGCCCCAGCATTTT.

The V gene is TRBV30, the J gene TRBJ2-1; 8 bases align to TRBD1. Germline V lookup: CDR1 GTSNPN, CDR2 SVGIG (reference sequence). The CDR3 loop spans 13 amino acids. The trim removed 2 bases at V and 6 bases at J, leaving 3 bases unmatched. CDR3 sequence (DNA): TGTGCCTGGAGTCGGACAGGGATCAATGAGCAGTTCTTC. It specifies CAWSRTGINEQFF.

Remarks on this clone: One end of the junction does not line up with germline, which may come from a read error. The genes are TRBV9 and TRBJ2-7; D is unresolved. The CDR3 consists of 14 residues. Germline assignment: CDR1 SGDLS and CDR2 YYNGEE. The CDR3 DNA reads TGTGCCAGCAGCACGAGACCAGACTCCCACGAGCAGTACTTC. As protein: CASSTRPDSHEQYF.